The subject of this entry is one T cell receptor (beta chain). The data were taken from a study of radiotherapy plus CTLA-4 blockade in lung cancer. The CDR3 has 14 amino acids. V was shortened by 6 bases and J by 7 bases, with 17 bases between the two germline ends. CDR1 and CDR2 from the germline V gene are MNHNS and SASEGT. Repertoires were generated with immunoSEQ multiplex PCR, while TCRdb's copy carries only in-frame clones and drops some. The table shows 30,000 or so clones, with roughly 71% occurring only once. Sequences were derived from peripheral blood, sampled from a patient treated with radiotherapy plus ipilimumab. The rearrangement links TRBV6-1 to TRBJ2-3, with D tentatively TRBD1 or TRBD2 (5 bases each). This clonotype originated in a human donor with non-small cell lung cancer who had stable disease on radiotherapy plus ipilimumab. The DNA for the CDR3 is TGTGCCAGCAGGGACCGTGGGGACGTGAATACGCAGTATTTT. Encoded protein: CASRDRGDVNTQYF.